Each of the 20 T cell receptor beta chains below was sequenced from the same sample in a study of CD8 T cells in Susac syndrome. Random hexamers primed reverse transcription of roughly 0.5 to 1 ug RNA. One entry per CDR3 protein, called by TCRdb with MiXCR from the immunoSEQ multiplex PCR reads. The sample shows 100,000 to 150,000 distinct CDR3 sequences, around 94% of them seen only once. The sequencing input was CD8+ T cells from PBMCs. The receptors were sampled from a human donor with Susac syndrome.

The gene calls are TRBV2 and TRBJ2-7; D is uncertain. CDR1 SNHLY and CDR2 FYNNEI come from the germline V gene. This CDR3 region has 13 residues. Trimming cost V 6 bases and J 6 bases, with 15 bases left between them. The CDR3 sequence: CASSVAGMAEQYF. The DNA for the CDR3 is TGTGCCAGCAGCGTTGCCGGAATGGCCGAGCAGTACTTC.

This clonotype appeared a single time. The chain combines TRBV3-1 with TRBJ1-1; the D gene is possibly TRBD1 (5 bases). The V gene lost 0 bases and the J gene lost 0 bases, with 11 bases spanning the gap. CDR3 length equals 16 residues. Per the germline V gene, CDR1 is LGHDT and CDR2 is YNNKEL (reference sequence). The CDR3 DNA reads as TGTGCCAGCAGCCAAGAGACAGTAAATATGAACACTGAAGCTTTCTTT. Translating gives CASSQETVNMNTEAFF.

The DNA for the CDR3 is TGTGCCAGCAGTTACTCGACGGGACAGGAGGCCTACGAGCAGTACTTC. Its translation is CASSYSTGQEAYEQYF. The gene calls are TRBV6-5 and TRBJ2-7, with 8 bases lining up with TRBD1. Germline V gene sequence: CDR1 MNHEY, CDR2 SVGAGI. CDR3 length equals 16 residues. The V and J ends lost 0 bases and 2 bases, in that order; junction bases with no gene match: 6.

This clonotype was detected only once. The genes are TRBV6-1 and TRBJ2-3; D might be TRBD1 (5 bases). With 5 bases removed from V and 3 bases from J, the gap between germline ends came to 15 bases. The CDR3 is 15 amino acids. Germline V lookup: CDR1 MNHNS, CDR2 SASEGT. CDR3 residues: CASSILTGETDTQYF. The CDR3 DNA is TGTGCCAGCAGTATACTTACAGGCGAAACAGATACGCAGTATTTT.

The chain joins TRBV20-1 to TRBJ2-3, with TRBD2 identical over 12 bases. Trimming cost V 6 bases and J 4 bases; bases outside gene matches: 8. This CDR3 comprises 15 residues. Germline assignment: CDR1 DFQATT and CDR2 SNEGSKA (reference sequence). In DNA form, the CDR3 reads TGCAGTGCCGCGAGGCTAGCGGGAGGGGCAGATACGCAGTATTTT. Translated: CSAARLAGGADTQYF.

This chain links TRBV20-1 with TRBJ1-1; D call uncertain. V lost 5 bases and J lost 1, with 23 bases in between. The CDR3 loop spans 17 amino acids. Germline V CDR1 and CDR2: DFQATT, SNEGSKA (reference sequence). The CDR3 loop is CSAPPRSSQSSNTEAFF. Written as DNA, the CDR3 is TGCAGTGCTCCGCCCCGATCATCCCAGAGCTCGAACACTGAAGCTTTCTTT.

The genes are TRBV5-6 and TRBJ1-1, with 7 bases lining up with TRBD1. V lost 3 bases, J lost 5 bases, and 10 bases stayed unmatched. Germline V CDR1 and CDR2: SGHDT, YYEEEE. This CDR3 is 15 amino acids long. CDR3 bases: TGTGCCAGCAGCTCAGTAACAGGGGTTTGGACTGAAGCTTTCTTT. Amino acid sequence: CASSSVTGVWTEAFF.

The chain recombines TRBV6-5 with TRBJ1-1; D is unresolved. CDR1 is MNHEY, CDR2 SVGAGI, per germline. CDR3 length equals 10 residues. The germline V and J ends were trimmed by 8 bases and 3 bases, with 4 bases remaining between them. CDR3 sequence: CASGYTEAFF. The CDR3 region has the DNA TGTGCCAGCGGGTACACTGAAGCTTTCTTT.

V and J are TRBV29-1 and TRBJ1-1; perhaps TRBD1 as D (5 bases). The CDR3 has 13 residues. The V gene's germline CDR1 is SQVTM and CDR2 ANQGSEA. The V end lost 8 bases, the J end lost 5 bases, and 18 bases lay between the germline ends. The CDR3 loop reads CSFRIGGRTEAFF. The CDR3 region has the DNA TGCAGCTTCCGGATCGGGGGAAGAACTGAAGCTTTCTTT.

The chain joins TRBV20-1 to TRBJ2-7; D is possibly TRBD1 (6 bases). The germline V gene encodes CDR1 DFQATT and CDR2 SNEGSKA (reference sequence). The V and J ends lost 0 bases and 6 bases respectively, with 15 bases between them. This CDR3 region has 14 residues. The CDR3 DNA reads TGCAGTGCTAGAGAGCCAGGGGAGTTTCGCGAGCAGTACTTC. It is translated as CSAREPGEFREQYF.

The V and J genes are TRBV12-3 or TRBV12-4 and TRBJ2-2; 11 bases align to TRBD1. The CDR3 extends over 15 amino acids. V gave up 5 bases and J gave up 6 bases; unmatched junction bases: 5. The CDR3 DNA is TGTGCCAGCAGTCCCGGACAGGGGGCGGCCGGGGAGCTGTTTTTT. It yields the protein CASSPGQGAAGELFF.

This clonotype was seen only once. The chain has TRBV4-1 and TRBJ2-1, with 7 bases aligning to TRBD2. V gave up 0 bases and J gave up 6 bases; unmatched junction bases: 5. The CDR3 totals 15 residues. CDR1 is MGHRA, CDR2 YSYEKL, per germline. The DNA for the CDR3 is TGCGCCAGCAGCCAAGATGAGGGAGGGATCAATGAGCAGTTCTTC. Protein sequence: CASSQDEGGINEQFF.

V and J are TRBV9 and TRBJ2-7, with TRBD1 identical over 11 bases. The ends lost 0 bases at V and 3 bases at J; junction bases unmatched: 2. This CDR3 has 15 amino acids. In germline, CDR1 is SGDLS, CDR2 YYNGEE. The CDR3 DNA sequence: TGTGCCAGCAGCGTAGCTGGGACAGGGGGCTACGAGCAGTACTTC. Translated, it gives CASSVAGTGGYEQYF. Full variable domain (outside the CDR3, taken from reference TRBV9 and TRBJ2-7): DSGVTQTPKHLITATGQRVTLRCSPRSGDLSVYWYQQSLDQGLQFLIQYYNGEERAKGNILERFSAQQFPDLHSELNLSSLELGDSALYFCASSVAGTGGYEQYFGPGTRLTVT.

V gene TRBV2 combines with J gene TRBJ1-2, with D perhaps matching TRBD1 (5 bases). Trimming stripped 2 bases from V and 12 bases from J, with 22 bases between. This CDR3 has 15 amino acids. Germline loops: CDR1 SNHLY, CDR2 FYNNEI. CDR3 region: CASSEFPGTEFGDTF. The CDR3 DNA is TGTGCCAGCAGTGAATTCCCCGGGACGGAGTTTGGTGACACCTTC.

The V gene is TRBV29-1, the J gene TRBJ1-1; tentatively, D is TRBD1 (5 bases). This CDR3 contains 10 residues. Germline CDR1 reads SQVTM; CDR2 reads ANQGSEA. Between the trimmed V and J ends, which lost 0 bases and 11 bases, there was a span of 7 bases. The CDR3 spells CSVEEGRAFF. The CDR3 region has the DNA TGCAGCGTTGAAGAGGGACGGGCTTTCTTT.

The chain couples TRBV3-1 to TRBJ2-2; 13 bases line up with TRBD2. Germline CDR1 reads LGHDT; CDR2 reads YNNKEL (reference sequence). The CDR3 covers 18 residues. The V and J ends lost 0 bases and 6 bases, in that order; junction bases with no gene match: 7. CDR3 sequence: CASSQDRRGLAGPGELFF. The CDR3, as DNA: TGTGCCAGCAGCCAAGATCGAAGGGGACTAGCGGGGCCCGGGGAGCTGTTTTTT.

The chain employs TRBV30 and TRBJ2-5, with 7 bases aligning to TRBD2. CDR1 GTSNPN and CDR2 SVGIG come from the germline V gene (reference sequence). The junction had 10 bases not matched to a gene; V was cut back by 5 bases and J by 4 bases. This CDR3 has 14 amino acids. CDR3 sequence (DNA): TGTGCCTGGCACAATGCGGGAGAGGGAGAGACCCAGTACTTC. Protein product: CAWHNAGEGETQYF. The full variable domain, rest sourced from reference TRBV30 and TRBJ2-5, is SQTIHQWPATLVQPVGSPLSLECTVEGTSNPNLYWYRQAAGRGLQLLFYSVGIGQISSEVPQNLSASRPQDRQFILSSKKLLLSDSGFYLCAWHNAGEGETQYFGPGTRLLVL.

J is TRBJ2-2 and V is TRBV12-5, with a weak D call TRBD2 (6 bases). Deletions cut 4 bases from V and 2 bases from J, with 8 bases between. This CDR3 has 14 residues. Germline V gene data show CDR1 as LGHNT and CDR2 as FRNRAP. The CDR3: CASGWDLNTGELFF. In DNA, the CDR3 is TGTGCTAGTGGTTGGGACTTAAACACCGGGGAGCTGTTTTTT.

The chain is built from TRBV12-5 and TRBJ1-2; possibly TRBD1 for D (5 bases). This CDR3 contains 12 residues. Germline lookup yields CDR1 LGHNT and CDR2 FRNRAP. Trimming took off 6 bases at V and 7 bases at J, with 12 bases between the two ends. Here the CDR3 reads CASGPQGGGYTF. The CDR3, as DNA: TGTGCTAGTGGGCCGCAGGGAGGTGGCTACACCTTC.

The chain recombines TRBV6-5 with TRBJ1-1, with a possible D match to TRBD1 (5 bases). Germline lookup yields CDR1 MNHEY and CDR2 SVGAGI. Trimming pared 6 bases from V and 1 base from J, leaving 12 bases between. CDR3 size: 14 residues. The CDR3 DNA follows: TGTGCCAGCAGCCGACAGCGACCGAACACTGAAGCTTTCTTT. This translates into CASSRQRPNTEAFF.